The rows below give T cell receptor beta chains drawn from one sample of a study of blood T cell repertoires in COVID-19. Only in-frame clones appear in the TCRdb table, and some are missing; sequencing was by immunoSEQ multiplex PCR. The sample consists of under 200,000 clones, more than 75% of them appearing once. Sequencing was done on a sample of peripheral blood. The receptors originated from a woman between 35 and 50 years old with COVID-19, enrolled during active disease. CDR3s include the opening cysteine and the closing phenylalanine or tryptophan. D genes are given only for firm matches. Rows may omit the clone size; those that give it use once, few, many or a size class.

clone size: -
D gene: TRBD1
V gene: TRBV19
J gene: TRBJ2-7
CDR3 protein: CASSSRDRGAGLYEQYF
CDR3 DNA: TGTGCCAGTAGTTCCCGGGACAGGGGGGCTGGACTCTACGAGCAGTACTTC

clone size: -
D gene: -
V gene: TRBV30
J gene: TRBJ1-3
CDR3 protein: CAWSVPGFAGNTIYF
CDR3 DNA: TGTGCCTGGAGTGTACCTGGCTTCGCCGGAAACACCATATATTTT

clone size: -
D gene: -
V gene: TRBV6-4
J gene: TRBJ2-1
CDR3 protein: CASSPTRAVGEQFF
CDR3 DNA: TGTGCCAGCAGCCCGACTAGGGCGGTAGGAGAGCAGTTCTTC

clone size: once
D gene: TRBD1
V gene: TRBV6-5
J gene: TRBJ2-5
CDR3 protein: CASSTRQGQYF
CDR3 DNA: TGTGCCAGCAGTACTCGACAGGGACAGTACTTC

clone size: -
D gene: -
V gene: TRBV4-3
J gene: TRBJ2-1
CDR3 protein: CASSQQGRDNEQFF
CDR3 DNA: TGCGCCAGCAGCCAACAGGGGAGGGACAATGAGCAGTTCTTC

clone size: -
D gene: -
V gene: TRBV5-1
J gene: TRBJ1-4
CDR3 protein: CASSLVPGTTNEKLFF
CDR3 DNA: TGCGCCAGCAGCTTGGTTCCCGGGACAACTAATGAAAAACTGTTTTTT

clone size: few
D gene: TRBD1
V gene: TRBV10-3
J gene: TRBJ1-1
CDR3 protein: CAIRGQGLNTEAFF
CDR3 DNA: TGTGCCATCAGGGGACAGGGGTTGAACACTGAAGCTTTCTTT

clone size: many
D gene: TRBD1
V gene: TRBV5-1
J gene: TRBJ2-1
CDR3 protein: CASSVTGAVSYNEQFF
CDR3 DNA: TGCGCCAGCAGCGTCACAGGGGCGGTTTCCTACAATGAGCAGTTCTTC

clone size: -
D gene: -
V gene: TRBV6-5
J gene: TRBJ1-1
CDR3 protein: CASTLFSRSGTEAFF
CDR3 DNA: TGTGCCAGCACCTTATTTTCACGCAGCGGCACTGAAGCTTTCTTT

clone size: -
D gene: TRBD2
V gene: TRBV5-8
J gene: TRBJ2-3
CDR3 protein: CASGRLASDTQYF
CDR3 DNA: TGTGCCAGCGGGCGACTAGCATCAGATACGCAGTATTTT

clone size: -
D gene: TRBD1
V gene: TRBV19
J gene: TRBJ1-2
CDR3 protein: CASSRRTGKVDYGYTF
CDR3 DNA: TGTGCCAGTAGTCGCCGGACAGGGAAAGTAGACTATGGCTACACCTTC

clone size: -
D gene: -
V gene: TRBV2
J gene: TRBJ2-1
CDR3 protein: CASRRNSYNEQFF
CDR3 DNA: TGTGCCAGCAGGAGGAACTCCTACAATGAGCAGTTCTTC

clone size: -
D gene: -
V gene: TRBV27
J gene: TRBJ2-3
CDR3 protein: CASSPSTGWTDTQYF
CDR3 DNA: TGTGCCAGCAGTCCCTCTACAGGGTGGACAGATACGCAGTATTTT

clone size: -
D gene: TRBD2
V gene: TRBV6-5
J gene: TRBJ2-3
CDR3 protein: CASRPGREVPDTQYF
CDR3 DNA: TGTGCCAGCAGGCCCGGGAGGGAGGTCCCAGATACGCAGTATTTT

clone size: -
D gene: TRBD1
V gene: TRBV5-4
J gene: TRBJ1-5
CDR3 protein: CASRSGTAAYSNQPQHF
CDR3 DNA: TGTGCCAGCAGATCCGGGACAGCCGCATATAGCAATCAGCCCCAGCATTTT

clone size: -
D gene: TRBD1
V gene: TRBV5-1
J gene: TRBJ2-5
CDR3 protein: CASSPIEGGLETQYF
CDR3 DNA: TGCGCCAGCAGCCCTATTGAAGGGGGCTTGGAGACCCAGTACTTC

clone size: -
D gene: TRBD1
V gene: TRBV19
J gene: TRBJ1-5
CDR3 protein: CASRGRGLDQPQHF
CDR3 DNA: TGTGCCAGTAGGGGCAGGGGGTTGGATCAGCCCCAGCATTTT

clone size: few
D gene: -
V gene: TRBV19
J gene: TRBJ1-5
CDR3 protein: CASSTVANNQPQHF
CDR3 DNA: TGTGCCAGTAGTACCGTAGCCAACAATCAGCCCCAGCATTTT

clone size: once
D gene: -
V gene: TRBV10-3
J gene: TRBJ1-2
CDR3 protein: CATSQQGYGYTF
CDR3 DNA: TGTGCCACCTCACAACAGGGCTATGGCTACACCTTC

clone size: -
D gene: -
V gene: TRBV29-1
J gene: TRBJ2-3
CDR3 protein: CSVEKRVSTDTQYF
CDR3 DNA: TGCAGCGTGGAAAAGCGGGTGAGCACAGATACGCAGTATTTT

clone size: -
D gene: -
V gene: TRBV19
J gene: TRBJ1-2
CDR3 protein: CASSIPQPDYGYTF
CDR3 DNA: TGTGCCAGTAGTATACCACAGCCCGACTATGGCTACACCTTC

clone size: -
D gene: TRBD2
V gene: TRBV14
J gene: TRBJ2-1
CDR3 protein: CASRVSGSRFNEQFF
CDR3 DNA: TGTGCCAGCAGGGTTAGCGGGAGCCGATTTAATGAGCAGTTCTTC